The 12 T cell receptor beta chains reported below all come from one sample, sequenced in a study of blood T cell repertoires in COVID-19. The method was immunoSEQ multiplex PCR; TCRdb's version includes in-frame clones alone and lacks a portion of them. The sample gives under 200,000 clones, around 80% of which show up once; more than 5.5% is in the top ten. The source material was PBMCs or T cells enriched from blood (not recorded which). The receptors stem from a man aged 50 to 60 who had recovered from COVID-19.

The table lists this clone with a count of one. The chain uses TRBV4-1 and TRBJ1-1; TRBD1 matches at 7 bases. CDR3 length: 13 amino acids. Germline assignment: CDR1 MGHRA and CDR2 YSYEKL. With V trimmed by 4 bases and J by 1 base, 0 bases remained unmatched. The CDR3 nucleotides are TGCGCCAGCAGCCGGACAGGGAACACTGAAGCTTTCTTT. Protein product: CASSRTGNTEAFF.

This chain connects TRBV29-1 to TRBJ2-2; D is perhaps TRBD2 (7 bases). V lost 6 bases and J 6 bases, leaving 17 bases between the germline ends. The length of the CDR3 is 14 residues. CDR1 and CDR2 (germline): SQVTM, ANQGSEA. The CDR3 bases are TGCAGCGTCAAAGGGGGGGTTCCCCCCGGGGAGCTGTTTTTT. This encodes CSVKGGVPPGELFF.

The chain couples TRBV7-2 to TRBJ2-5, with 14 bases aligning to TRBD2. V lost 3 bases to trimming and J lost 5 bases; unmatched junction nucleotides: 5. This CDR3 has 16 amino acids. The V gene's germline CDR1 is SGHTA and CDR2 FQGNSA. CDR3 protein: CASSFRLAGGSETQYF. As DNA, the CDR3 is TGTGCCAGCAGCTTCCGACTAGCGGGGGGGTCTGAGACCCAGTACTTC. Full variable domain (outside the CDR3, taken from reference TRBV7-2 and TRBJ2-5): GAGVSQSPSNKVTEKGKDVELRCDPISGHTALYWYRQSLGQGLEFLIYFQGNSAPDKSGLPSDRFSAERTGGSVSTLTIQRTQQEDSAVYLCASSFRLAGGSETQYFGPGTRLLVL.

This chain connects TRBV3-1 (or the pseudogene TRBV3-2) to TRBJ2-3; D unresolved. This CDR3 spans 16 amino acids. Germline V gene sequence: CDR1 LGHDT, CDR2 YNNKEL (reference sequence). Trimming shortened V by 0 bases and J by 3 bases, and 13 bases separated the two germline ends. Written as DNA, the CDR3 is TGTGCCAGCAGCCAAGATATCCGGGTGAGGACAGATACGCAGTATTTT. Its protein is CASSQDIRVRTDTQYF.

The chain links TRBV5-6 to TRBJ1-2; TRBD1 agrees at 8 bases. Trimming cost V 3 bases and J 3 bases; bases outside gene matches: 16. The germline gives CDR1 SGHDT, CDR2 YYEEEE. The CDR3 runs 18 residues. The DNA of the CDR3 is TGTGCCAGCAGCTGGGGTCCGGCGAATTTGGACAGGGACTATGGCTACACCTTC. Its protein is CASSWGPANLDRDYGYTF.

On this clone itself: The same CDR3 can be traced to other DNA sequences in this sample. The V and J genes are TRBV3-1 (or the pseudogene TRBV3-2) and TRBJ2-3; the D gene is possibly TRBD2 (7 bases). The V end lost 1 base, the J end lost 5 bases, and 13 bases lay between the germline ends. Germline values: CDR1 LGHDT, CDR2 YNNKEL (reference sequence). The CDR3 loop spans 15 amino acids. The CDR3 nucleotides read TGTGCCAGCAGCCAAGGTGGGGGGGCCGGAGATACGCAGTATTTT. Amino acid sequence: CASSQGGGAGDTQYF.

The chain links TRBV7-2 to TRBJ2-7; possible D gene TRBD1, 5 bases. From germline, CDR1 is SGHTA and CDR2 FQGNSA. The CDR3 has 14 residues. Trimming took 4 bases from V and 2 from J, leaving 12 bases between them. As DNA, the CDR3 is TGTGCCAGCAGCTATTGGGGCCAGACCTACGAGCAGTACTTC. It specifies CASSYWGQTYEQYF.

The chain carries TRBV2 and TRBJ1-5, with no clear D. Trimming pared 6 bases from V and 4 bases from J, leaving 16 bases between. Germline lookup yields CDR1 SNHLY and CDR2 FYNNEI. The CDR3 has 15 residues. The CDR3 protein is CASRAGSERNQPQHF. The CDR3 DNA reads TGTGCCAGCAGGGCGGGAAGCGAAAGAAATCAGCCCCAGCATTTT. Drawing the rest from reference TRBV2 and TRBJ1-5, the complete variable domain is EPEVTQTPSHQVTQMGQEVILRCVPISNHLYFYWYRQILGQKVEFLVSFYNNEISEKSEIFDDQFSVERPDGSNFTLKIRSTKLEDSAMYFCASRAGSERNQPQHFGDGTRLSIL.

The CDR3 region is CASRVTGAGEAFF. CDR3 bases: TGTGCCAGCAGGGTCACAGGGGCGGGCGAAGCTTTCTTT. This rearrangement joins TRBV27 to TRBJ1-1; 7 positions match TRBD1. The CDR3 totals 13 residues. CDR1 is MNHEY and CDR2 is SMNVEV in the germline V gene (reference sequence). V gave up 6 bases and J gave up 8 bases; unmatched junction bases: 9.

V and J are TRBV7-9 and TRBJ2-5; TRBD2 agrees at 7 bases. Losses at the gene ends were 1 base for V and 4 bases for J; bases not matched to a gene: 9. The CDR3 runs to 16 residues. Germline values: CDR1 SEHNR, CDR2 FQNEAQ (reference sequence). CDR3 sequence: CASSLVGAGLGETQYF. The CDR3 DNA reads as TGTGCCAGCAGCTTAGTGGGAGCGGGGCTGGGAGAGACCCAGTACTTC.

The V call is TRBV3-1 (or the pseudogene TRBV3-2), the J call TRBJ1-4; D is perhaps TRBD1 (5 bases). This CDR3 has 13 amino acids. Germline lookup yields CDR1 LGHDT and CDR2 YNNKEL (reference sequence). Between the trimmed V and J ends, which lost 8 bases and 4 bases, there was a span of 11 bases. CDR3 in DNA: TGTGCCAGCCAGGACATAAATAATGAAAAACTGTTTTTT. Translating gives CASQDINNEKLFF.

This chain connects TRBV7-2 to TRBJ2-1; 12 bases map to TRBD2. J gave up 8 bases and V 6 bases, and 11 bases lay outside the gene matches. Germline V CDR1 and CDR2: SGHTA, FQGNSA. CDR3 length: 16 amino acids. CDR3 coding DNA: TGTGCCAGCAGGACTCGAGCTAGCGGGGGGGCCCATGAGCAGTTCTTC. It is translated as CASRTRASGGAHEQFF.